The sequence of this T cell receptor (beta chain) was determined in a study of radiotherapy plus CTLA-4 blockade in lung cancer. On the study more broadly: Objective response was observed in more than 15% of patients, and disease control in approximately 30%. Notes on the study in general: Reports state that early shifts in blood T cell clones, with interferon-beta, best predicted response.

Patients with chemo-refractory metastatic non-small-cell lung cancer received focal radiation plus CTLA-4 blockade with ipilimumab. Using immunoSEQ multiplex PCR, the repertoire was profiled, and TCRdb retains in-frame clones only, with some absent. The sample carries roughly 100,000 clones, roughly 80% recorded once. By share, this clone ranks as medium-sized. Its antigen is undetermined. The CDR3 runs 14 residues. Deletions cut 2 bases from V and 0 bases from J, with 5 bases between. Germline V gives CDR1 SQVTM, CDR2 ANQGSEA. Sample: peripheral blood, taken from a patient treated with radiotherapy plus ipilimumab. This chain uses TRBV29-1 with TRBJ2-6, with D unclear. The sequence came from a human donor with non-small cell lung cancer that progressed on radiotherapy plus ipilimumab. The CDR3: CSVELNSGANVLTF. The CDR3 region has the DNA TGCAGCGTTGAATTGAACTCTGGGGCCAACGTCCTGACTTTC.